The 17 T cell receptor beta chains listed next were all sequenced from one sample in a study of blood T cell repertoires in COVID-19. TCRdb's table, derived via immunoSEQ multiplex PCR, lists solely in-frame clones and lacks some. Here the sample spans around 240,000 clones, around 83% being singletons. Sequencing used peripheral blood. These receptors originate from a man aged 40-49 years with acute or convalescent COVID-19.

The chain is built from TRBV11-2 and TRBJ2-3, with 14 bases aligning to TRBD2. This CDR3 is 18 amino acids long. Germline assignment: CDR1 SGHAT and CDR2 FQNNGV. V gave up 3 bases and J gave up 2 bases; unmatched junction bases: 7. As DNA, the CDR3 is TGTGCCAGCAGCTTTCCGGGACTAGCGGGGGCCTCCACAGATACGCAGTATTTT. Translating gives CASSFPGLAGASTDTQYF.

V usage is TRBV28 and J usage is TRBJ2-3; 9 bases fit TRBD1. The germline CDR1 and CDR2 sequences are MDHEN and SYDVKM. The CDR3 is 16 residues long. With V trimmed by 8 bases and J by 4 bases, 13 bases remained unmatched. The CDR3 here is CASFLTGGGTPDTQYF. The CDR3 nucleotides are TGTGCCAGCTTTCTTACAGGGGGCGGCACGCCAGATACGCAGTATTTT.

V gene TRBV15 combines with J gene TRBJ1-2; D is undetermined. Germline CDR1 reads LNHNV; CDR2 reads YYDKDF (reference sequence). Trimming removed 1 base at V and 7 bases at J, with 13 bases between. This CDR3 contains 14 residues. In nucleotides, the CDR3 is TGTGCCACCAGCAGAGCGAGGGAAACTGGTGGCTACACCTTC. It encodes CATSRARETGGYTF.

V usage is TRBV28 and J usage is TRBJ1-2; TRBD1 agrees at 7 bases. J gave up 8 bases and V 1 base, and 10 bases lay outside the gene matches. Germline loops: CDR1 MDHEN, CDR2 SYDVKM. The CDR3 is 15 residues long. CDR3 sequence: CASSLSTTGVRGYTF. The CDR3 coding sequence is TGTGCCAGCAGTTTATCAACTACAGGGGTTCGAGGCTACACCTTC.

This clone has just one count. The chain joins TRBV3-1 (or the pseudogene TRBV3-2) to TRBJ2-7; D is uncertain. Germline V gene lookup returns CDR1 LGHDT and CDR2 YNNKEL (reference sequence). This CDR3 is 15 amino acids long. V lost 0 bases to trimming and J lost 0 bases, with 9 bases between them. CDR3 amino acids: CASSQDTVRSYEQYF. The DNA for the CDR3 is TGTGCCAGCAGCCAAGATACAGTTCGCTCCTACGAGCAGTACTTC.

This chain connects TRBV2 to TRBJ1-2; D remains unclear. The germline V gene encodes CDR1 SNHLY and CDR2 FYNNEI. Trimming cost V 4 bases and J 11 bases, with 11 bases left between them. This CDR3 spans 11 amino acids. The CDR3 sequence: CASSGRDWYTF. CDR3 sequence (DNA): TGTGCCAGCAGTGGGAGGGATTGGTACACCTTC.

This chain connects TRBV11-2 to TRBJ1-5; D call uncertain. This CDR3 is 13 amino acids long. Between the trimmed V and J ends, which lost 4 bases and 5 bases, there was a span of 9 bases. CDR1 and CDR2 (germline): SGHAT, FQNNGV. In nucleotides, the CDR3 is TGTGCCAGCAGCTCTTACAGAGATCAGCCCCAGCATTTT. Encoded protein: CASSSYRDQPQHF.

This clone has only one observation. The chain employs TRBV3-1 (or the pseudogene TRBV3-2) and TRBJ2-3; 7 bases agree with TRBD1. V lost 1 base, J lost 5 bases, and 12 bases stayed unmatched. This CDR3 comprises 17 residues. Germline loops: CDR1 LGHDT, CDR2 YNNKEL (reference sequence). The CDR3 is CASSQVGTARGGDTQYF. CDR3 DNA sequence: TGTGCCAGCAGCCAAGTTGGGACAGCCCGAGGAGGAGATACGCAGTATTTT.

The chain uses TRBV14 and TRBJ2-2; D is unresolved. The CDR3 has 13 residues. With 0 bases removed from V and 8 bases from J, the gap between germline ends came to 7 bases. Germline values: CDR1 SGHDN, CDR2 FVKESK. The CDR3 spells CASSQENRGELFF. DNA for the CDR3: TGTGCCAGCAGCCAAGAGAATAGAGGGGAGCTGTTTTTT.

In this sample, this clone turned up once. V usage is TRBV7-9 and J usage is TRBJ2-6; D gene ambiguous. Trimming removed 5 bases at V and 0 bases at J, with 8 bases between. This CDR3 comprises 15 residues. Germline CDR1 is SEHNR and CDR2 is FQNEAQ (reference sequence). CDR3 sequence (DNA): TGTGCCAGCAGCCAGGCCTCCTCTGGGGCCAACGTCCTGACTTTC. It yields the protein CASSQASSGANVLTF.

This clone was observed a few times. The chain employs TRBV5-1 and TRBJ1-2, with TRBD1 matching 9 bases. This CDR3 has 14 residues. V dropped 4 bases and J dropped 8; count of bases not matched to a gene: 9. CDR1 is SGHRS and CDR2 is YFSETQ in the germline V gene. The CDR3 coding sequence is TGCGCCAGCAGCGGACCTCAGGGACAGGGCGGCTACACCTTC. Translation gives CASSGPQGQGGYTF.

The CDR3 DNA sequence: TGTGCCTGGAGCGATGGGGGCGTCGGCAATCAGCCCCAGCATTTT. Amino acid sequence: CAWSDGGVGNQPQHF. This rearrangement joins TRBV30 to TRBJ1-5, with D maybe TRBD1 (6 bases). Trimming stripped 3 bases from V and 2 bases from J, with 14 bases between. There are 15 residues in the CDR3. Germline V CDR1 and CDR2: GTSNPN, SVGIG (reference sequence).

The DNA of the CDR3 is TGTGCCAGCAGCCTGAGTCAAATTTTCCGGGACAGAGCTTTCTTT. It translates to CASSLSQIFRDRAFF. The rearrangement links TRBV7-9 to TRBJ1-1; 7 bases match TRBD1. V was pared by 5 bases and J by 10 bases, with 16 bases of the junction left unmatched. The germline CDR1 and CDR2 sequences are SEHNR and FQNEAQ (reference sequence). The CDR3 has 15 amino acids.

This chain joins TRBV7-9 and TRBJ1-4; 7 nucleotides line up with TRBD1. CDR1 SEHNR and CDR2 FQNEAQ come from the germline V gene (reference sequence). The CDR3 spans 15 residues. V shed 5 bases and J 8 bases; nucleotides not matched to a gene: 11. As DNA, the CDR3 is TGTGCCAGCAGCCGCGGGAGGGGGCAGGAGGAAAAACTGTTTTTT. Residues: CASSRGRGQEEKLFF.

CDR3 amino acids: CASSGGLHSYEQYF. In DNA, the CDR3 is TGTGCCAGCAGCGGGGGACTCCATTCCTACGAGCAGTACTTC. The chain combines TRBV9 with TRBJ2-7, with D possibly matching TRBD2 (6 bases). Germline CDR1 SGDLS, CDR2 YYNGEE. There are 14 residues in the CDR3. V lost 3 bases and J 1 base, leaving 11 bases between the germline ends.

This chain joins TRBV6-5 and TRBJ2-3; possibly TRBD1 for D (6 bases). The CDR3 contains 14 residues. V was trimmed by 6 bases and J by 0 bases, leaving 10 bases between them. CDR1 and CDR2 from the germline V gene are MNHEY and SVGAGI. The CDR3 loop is CASSRGRSTDTQYF. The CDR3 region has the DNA TGTGCCAGCAGCAGGGGACGTAGCACAGATACGCAGTATTTT.

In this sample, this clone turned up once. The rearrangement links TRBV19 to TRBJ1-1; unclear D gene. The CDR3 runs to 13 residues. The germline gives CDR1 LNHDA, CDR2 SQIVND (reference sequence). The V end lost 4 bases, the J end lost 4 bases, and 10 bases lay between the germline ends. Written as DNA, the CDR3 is TGTGCCAGTAGTAAACAAACTAGCACTGAAGCTTTCTTT. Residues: CASSKQTSTEAFF.